This T cell receptor beta chain came from a study of cytomegalovirus exposure and HLA in healthy donors. Study-wide findings and caveats: In a later analysis, parvovirus B19, influenza, CMV and Epstein-Barr virus appeared linked to several top co-occurrence clusters.

Points on this clone: Antigen specificity is unknown.

Primers included in the PCR were 60 Vbeta and 13 Jbeta primers. Measured with immunoSEQ multiplex PCR; TCRdb has only the in-frame clones, and not every one. This sample's clone table lists 38,000 or so clones. In germline, CDR1 is SGHAT, CDR2 FQNNGV. The CDR3 has 13 residues. Trimming took 7 bases from V and 5 from J; bases not matched to a gene: 5. The sample consisted of PBMCs. The sequence derives from a man aged 35-49 years in good health and CMV-seropositive. The chain is built from TRBV11-2 and TRBJ2-1; 7 bases match TRBD1. The CDR3 reads CASTNRGNNEQFF. The CDR3, as DNA: TGTGCCAGCACGAACAGGGGCAACAATGAGCAGTTCTTC.